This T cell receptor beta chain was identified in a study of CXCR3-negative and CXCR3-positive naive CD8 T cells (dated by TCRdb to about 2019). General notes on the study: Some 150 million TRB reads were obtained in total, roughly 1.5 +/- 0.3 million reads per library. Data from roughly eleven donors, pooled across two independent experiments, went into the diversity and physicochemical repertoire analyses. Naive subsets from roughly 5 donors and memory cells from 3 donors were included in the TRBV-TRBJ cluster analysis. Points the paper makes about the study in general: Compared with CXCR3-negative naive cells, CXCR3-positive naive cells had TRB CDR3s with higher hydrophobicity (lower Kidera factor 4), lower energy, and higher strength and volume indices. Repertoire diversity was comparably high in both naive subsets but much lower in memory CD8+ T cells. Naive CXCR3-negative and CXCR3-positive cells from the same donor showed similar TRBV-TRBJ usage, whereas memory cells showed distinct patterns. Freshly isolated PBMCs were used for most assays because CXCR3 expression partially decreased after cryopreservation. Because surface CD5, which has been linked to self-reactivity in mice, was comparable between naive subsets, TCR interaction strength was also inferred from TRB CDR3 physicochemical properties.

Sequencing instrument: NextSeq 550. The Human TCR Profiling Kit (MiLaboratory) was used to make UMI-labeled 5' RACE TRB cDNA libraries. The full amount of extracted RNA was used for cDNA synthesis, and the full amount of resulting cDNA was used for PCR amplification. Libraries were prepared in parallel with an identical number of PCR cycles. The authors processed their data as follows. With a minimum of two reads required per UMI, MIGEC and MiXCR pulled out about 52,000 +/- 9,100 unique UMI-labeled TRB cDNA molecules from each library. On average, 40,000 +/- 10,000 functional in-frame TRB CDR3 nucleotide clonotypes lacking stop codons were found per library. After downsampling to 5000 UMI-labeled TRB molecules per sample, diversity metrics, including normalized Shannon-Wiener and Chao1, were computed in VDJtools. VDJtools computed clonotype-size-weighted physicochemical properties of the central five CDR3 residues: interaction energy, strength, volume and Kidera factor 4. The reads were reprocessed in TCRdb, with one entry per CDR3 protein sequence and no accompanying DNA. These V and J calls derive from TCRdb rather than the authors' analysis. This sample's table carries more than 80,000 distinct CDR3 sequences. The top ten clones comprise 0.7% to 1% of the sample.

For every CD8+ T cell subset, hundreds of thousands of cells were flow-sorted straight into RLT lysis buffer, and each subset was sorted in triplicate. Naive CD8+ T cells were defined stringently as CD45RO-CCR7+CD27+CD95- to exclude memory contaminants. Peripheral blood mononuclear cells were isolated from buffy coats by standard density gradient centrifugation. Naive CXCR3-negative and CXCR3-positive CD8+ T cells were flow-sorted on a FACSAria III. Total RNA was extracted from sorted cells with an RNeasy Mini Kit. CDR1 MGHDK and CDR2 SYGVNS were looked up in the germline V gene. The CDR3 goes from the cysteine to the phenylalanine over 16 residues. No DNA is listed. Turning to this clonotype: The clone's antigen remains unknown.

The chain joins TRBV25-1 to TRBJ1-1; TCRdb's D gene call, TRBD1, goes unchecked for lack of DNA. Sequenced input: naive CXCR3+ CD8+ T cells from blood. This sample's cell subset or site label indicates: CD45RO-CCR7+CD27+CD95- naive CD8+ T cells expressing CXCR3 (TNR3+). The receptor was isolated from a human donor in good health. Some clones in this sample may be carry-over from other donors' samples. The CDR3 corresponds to CASSGTITGALTEAFF.